A single sample is the source of the 18 T cell receptor beta chains below, sequenced in a study of blood T cells in healthy people across ages. For the second PCR, which ran for about 7 to 12 cycles, a sample-barcoded 5' primer and a J-beta primer mix were used. TCRdb passed the 5' RACE reads through MiXCR, listing each CDR3 protein once. The profile shows roughly 1,300,000 distinct CDR3 sequences, roughly 64% of them singletons. Sequenced sample: blood. These receptors all stem from a man younger than 30 in good health.

This chain links TRBV12-3 or TRBV12-4 with TRBJ2-5; TRBD2 aligns across 16 bases. Unmatched junction bases numbered 4, after V lost 5 bases and J lost 4 bases. CDR3 size: 16 residues. The DNA of the CDR3 is TGTGCCAGCAGTGGAGGGACTAGCGGGAGGGGAGAGACCCAGTACTTC. It encodes CASSGGTSGRGETQYF.

In its sample, this clonotype was seen once. This chain links TRBV4-2 with TRBJ1-6; a possible D gene is TRBD1 (5 bases). This CDR3 has 15 residues. Trimming shortened V by 3 bases and J by 3 bases, and 9 bases separated the two germline ends. Germline V gives CDR1 LGHNA, CDR2 YNFKEQ. Here the CDR3 reads CASSHTDNYNSPLHF. CDR3 DNA sequence: TGTGCCAGCAGCCATACGGACAACTATAATTCACCCCTCCACTTT.

This clonotype was counted only a few times. The chain recombines TRBV24-1 with TRBJ2-3; TRBD2 aligns across 9 bases. V gave up 3 bases and J gave up 2 bases; unmatched junction bases: 5. The CDR3 is made up of 16 amino acids. Germline V gene sequence: CDR1 KGHDR, CDR2 SFDVKD. The CDR3 is CATSDPASGATDTQYF. The CDR3 DNA follows: TGTGCCACCAGTGATCCAGCTAGCGGGGCCACAGATACGCAGTATTTT.

The J gene is TRBJ2-7, the V gene TRBV6-5, with D perhaps matching TRBD1 (5 bases). Germline CDR1 MNHEY, CDR2 SVGAGI. The V end lost 5 bases, the J end lost 3 bases, and 14 bases lay between the germline ends. The CDR3 spans 14 residues. The CDR3 DNA reads as TGTGCCAGCAGTACCCTCGAGACAGACTACGAGCAGTACTTC. Translation: CASSTLETDYEQYF.

Details on this clonotype: The junction and the germline gene differ at one end; a read error may be behind it. This rearrangement joins TRBV25-1 to TRBJ2-4; a weak D match, TRBD1 (6 bases). Germline V gene lookup returns CDR1 MGHDK and CDR2 SYGVNS. The CDR3 runs to 12 residues. The CDR3 nucleotides read TGTGCCAGCGGTGAATTCAGGGGAGAGCAGTACTTC. It yields the protein CASGEFRGEQYF. Looking up the rest from reference TRBV25-1 and TRBJ2-4 gives the full variable domain: EADIYQTPRYLVIGTGKKITLECSQTMGHDKMYWYQQDPGMELHLIHYSYGVNSTEKGDLSSESTVSRIRTEHFPLTLESARPSHTSQYLCASGEFRGEQYFGAGTRLSVL.

The genes are TRBV4-1 and TRBJ1-1; 7 positions match TRBD1. Trimming took 4 bases from V and 0 from J; bases not matched to a gene: 8. The CDR3 runs 16 residues. CDR1 and CDR2 from the germline V gene are MGHRA and YSYEKL. As DNA, the CDR3 is TGCGCCAGCAGCCTTATCCTGGGACAGATGAACACTGAAGCTTTCTTT. Amino acid sequence: CASSLILGQMNTEAFF.

Comment on this clonotype: The junction shows a germline mismatch at one end, possibly a read error. The rearrangement uses TRBV11-2 and TRBJ1-1; maybe TRBD1 (6 bases). Germline loops: CDR1 SGHAT, CDR2 FQNNGV. This CDR3 has 16 residues. CDR3: CANSLVSGGVWTEAFF. CDR3 coding DNA: TGTGCCAACAGCTTAGTATCCGGGGGCGTGTGGACTGAAGCTTTCTTT.

The genes are TRBV28 and TRBJ1-4; possible D gene TRBD1, 5 bases. Trimming removed 7 bases from V and 8 bases from J, with 17 bases in between. From germline, CDR1 is MDHEN and CDR2 SYDVKM. There are 14 residues in the CDR3. CDR3 bases: TGTGCCAGCACCCAAAGGGGAGGGGTCGAAAAACTGTTTTTT. It yields the protein CASTQRGGVEKLFF.

This rearrangement joins TRBV20-1 to TRBJ2-1; 9 bases align to TRBD1. V lost 2 bases to trimming and J lost 15 bases; unmatched junction nucleotides: 8. The CDR3 loop spans 12 amino acids. Germline assignment: CDR1 DFQATT and CDR2 SNEGSKA (reference sequence). DNA of the CDR3: TGCAGTGCTAGATCCCCCCCGGGACAGGGGTTCTTC. Protein product: CSARSPPGQGFF.

The sample holds a few counts of this clonotype. V and J are TRBV20-1 and TRBJ2-3, with D unclear. From germline, CDR1 is DFQATT and CDR2 SNEGSKA (reference sequence). The CDR3 runs 15 residues. Trimming stripped 3 bases from V and 2 bases from J, with 15 bases between. CDR3 bases: TGCAGTGCTAGCCCCGGGTGGGTCCACACAGATACGCAGTATTTT. Its translation is CSASPGWVHTDTQYF.

The chain carries TRBV15 and TRBJ2-3, with TRBD1 matching over 7 bases. The length of the CDR3 is 17 residues. Trimming cost V 2 bases and J 3 bases; bases outside gene matches: 11. CDR1 is LNHNV and CDR2 is YYDKDF in the germline V gene (reference sequence). This CDR3 is CATSRSPRRGYTDTQYF. In DNA form, the CDR3 reads TGTGCCACCAGCAGATCCCCTCGCAGGGGGTATACAGATACGCAGTATTTT.

The chain links TRBV7-8 to TRBJ2-1; 8 bases fit TRBD2. The V and J ends lost 6 bases and 7 bases, in that order; junction bases with no gene match: 11. Germline-derived CDR1 and CDR2 are SGHVS and FQNEAQ. The CDR3 covers 15 residues. The CDR3 DNA follows: TGTGCCAGCAGTTTCGGGGGGGCCGCGTGGAATGAGCAGTTCTTC. Residues: CASSFGGAAWNEQFF.

The chain has TRBV7-9 and TRBJ2-5, with TRBD2 as a possible D gene (6 bases). V shed 6 bases and J shed 4 bases, with 9 bases lying between them. Looked up from germline, CDR1 is SEHNR and CDR2 is FQNEAQ (reference sequence). This CDR3 region has 12 residues. Here the CDR3 DNA reads TGTGCCAGCAGAAACGGGGGAGAGACCCAGTACTTC. Translation: CASRNGGETQYF.

This chain links TRBV5-1 with TRBJ2-7, with D unresolved. CDR3 length equals 14 residues. Trimming took 0 bases from V and 6 from J, leaving 13 bases between them. Germline-derived CDR1 and CDR2 are SGHRS and YFSETQ. The CDR3 DNA reads TGCGCCAGCAGCTTGGGCCCCCCGTCAGCCGAGCAGTACTTC. It codes for CASSLGPPSAEQYF.

The sample holds a few counts of this clonotype. This rearrangement joins TRBV20-1 to TRBJ2-7; 7 bases align to TRBD1. Trimming at V came to 6 bases and at J to 0 bases, leaving 5 bases not matched to a gene. The CDR3 runs to 13 residues. Germline CDR1 is DFQATT and CDR2 is SNEGSKA (reference sequence). CDR3 in DNA: TGCAGTGCATTAGGACAGGCCTCCTACGAGCAGTACTTC. This translates into CSALGQASYEQYF.

The chain combines TRBV2 with TRBJ2-3, with D perhaps matching TRBD1 or TRBD2 (6 bases each). The V end lost 6 bases, the J end lost 3 bases, and 16 bases lay between the germline ends. The CDR3 covers 15 residues. Per germline, CDR1 SNHLY and CDR2 FYNNEI. Here the CDR3 reads CASRVRGAETDTQYF. CDR3 coding DNA: TGTGCCAGCAGAGTAAGGGGGGCCGAGACAGATACGCAGTATTTT.

The chain recombines TRBV5-5 with TRBJ2-5; D may match TRBD1 or TRBD2 (5 bases each). Deletions cut 0 bases from V and 5 bases from J, with 14 bases between. Germline V CDR1 and CDR2: SGHKS, YYEKEE (reference sequence). The CDR3 consists of 15 residues. The CDR3 is CASSLGEGLGETQYF. CDR3 in DNA: TGTGCCAGCAGCTTGGGAGAGGGGCTCGGGGAGACCCAGTACTTC.

This clonotype was recorded a few times. DNA of the CDR3: TGCAGCGTTGAAGGGGGACTAGCGGGAGTTGCGGATGAGCAGTTCTTC. Residues: CSVEGGLAGVADEQFF. The rearrangement links TRBV29-1 to TRBJ2-1, with 14 bases lining up with TRBD2. CDR3 length equals 16 residues. J was trimmed by 8 bases and V by 1 base; bases with no gene match: 7. Germline-derived CDR1 and CDR2 are SQVTM and ANQGSEA.